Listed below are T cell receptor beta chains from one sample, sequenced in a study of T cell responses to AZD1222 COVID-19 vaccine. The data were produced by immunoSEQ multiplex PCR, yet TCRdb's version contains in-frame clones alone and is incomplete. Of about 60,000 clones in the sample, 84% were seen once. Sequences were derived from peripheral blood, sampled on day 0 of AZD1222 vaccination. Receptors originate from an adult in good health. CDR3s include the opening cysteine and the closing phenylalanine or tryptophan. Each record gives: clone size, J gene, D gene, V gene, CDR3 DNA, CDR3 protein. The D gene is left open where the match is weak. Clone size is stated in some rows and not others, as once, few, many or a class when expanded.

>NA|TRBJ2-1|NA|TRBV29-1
TGCAGCGTTTTGGTCTCCTACAATGAGCAGTTCTTC
CSVLVSYNEQFF
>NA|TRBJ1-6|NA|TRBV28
TGTGCCAGCAGTCTCCAGACATCACCCCTCCACTTT
CASSLQTSPLHF
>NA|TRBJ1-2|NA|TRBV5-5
TGTGCCAGCAGCTTGTACGGGGGCTATGGCTACACCTTC
CASSLYGGYGYTF
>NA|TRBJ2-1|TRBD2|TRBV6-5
TGTGCCAGCAGTTACTCTGGCGGGAGAAACAATGAGCAGTTCTTC
CASSYSGGRNNEQFF
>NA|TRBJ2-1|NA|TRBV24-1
TGTGCCACCAGTGATTTTGTAGACGAAGAGCAGTTCTTC
CATSDFVDEEQFF
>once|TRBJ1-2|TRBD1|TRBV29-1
TGCAGCGTTCTTACAGGGGACCGACCCACCTTC
CSVLTGDRPTF
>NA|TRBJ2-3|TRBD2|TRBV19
TGTGCCAGTGACACTAGCGGGAGAGCAGATACGCAGTATTTT
CASDTSGRADTQYF
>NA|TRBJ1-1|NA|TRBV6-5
TGTGCCAGCAGTTACTCCAGGAACACTGAAGCTTTCTTT
CASSYSRNTEAFF
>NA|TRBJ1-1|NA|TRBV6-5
TGTGCCAGCATCAACGGGGGGATGGCTTTCTTT
CASINGGMAFF
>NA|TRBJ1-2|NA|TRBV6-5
TGTGCCACCGGGACACCCTTCAACTATGGCTACACCTTC
CATGTPFNYGYTF
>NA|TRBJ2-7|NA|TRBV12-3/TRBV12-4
TGTGCCAGCAGTAGGGACGTTTACGAGCAGTACTTC
CASSRDVYEQYF
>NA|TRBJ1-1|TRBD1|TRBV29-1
TGCAGCGGCCGACAGGGAGGCGAAGCTTTCTTT
CSGRQGGEAFF
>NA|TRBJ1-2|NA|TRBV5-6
TGTGCCAGCAGCTTGGTGACAGAGTATGGCTACACCTTC
CASSLVTEYGYTF
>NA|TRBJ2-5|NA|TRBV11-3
TGTGCCAGCAGCTTAGGACGAGGGTCCCAAGAGACCCAGTACTTC
CASSLGRGSQETQYF
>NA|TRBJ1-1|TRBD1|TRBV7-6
TGTGCCAGCAGCTCAGGACAGGGGGCCGGCACTGAAGCTTTCTTT
CASSSGQGAGTEAFF
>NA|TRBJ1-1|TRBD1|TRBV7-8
TGTGCCACCACCCGCGGACAGGGAAGCGCGAACACTGAAGCTTTCTTT
CATTRGQGSANTEAFF
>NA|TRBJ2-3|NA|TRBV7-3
TGTGCCAGCAGCTTAACGGGTCCTAGCCGCACAGATACGCAGTATTTT
CASSLTGPSRTDTQYF
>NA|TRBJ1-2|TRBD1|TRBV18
TGTGCCAGCTCACCAACGACAGGGTCGGCCTATGGCTACACCTTC
CASSPTTGSAYGYTF
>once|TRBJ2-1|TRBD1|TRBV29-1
TGCAGCGTGGGACAGACGAGACAGGGGCAGTTCTTC
CSVGQTRQGQFF
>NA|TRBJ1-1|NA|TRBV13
TGTGCCAGCAGCCTCCCATCAAGGGGTACGGACACTGAAGCTTTCTTT
CASSLPSRGTDTEAFF
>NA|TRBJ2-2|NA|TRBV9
TGTGCCAGCAGCAGACGGGATAGTGACACCGGGGAGCTGTTTTTT
CASSRRDSDTGELFF
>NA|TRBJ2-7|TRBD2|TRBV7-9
TGTGCCAGCAGCGGCGGGCTAGCGGGACGCGAGCAGTACTTC
CASSGGLAGREQYF
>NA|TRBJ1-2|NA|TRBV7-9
TGTGCCAGCGGGGCAGTAGCTAACTATGGCTACACCTTC
CASGAVANYGYTF
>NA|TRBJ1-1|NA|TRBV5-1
TGCGCCAGCAGCTTGGATCAGAACACTGAAGCTTTCTTT
CASSLDQNTEAFF
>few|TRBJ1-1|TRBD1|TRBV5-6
TGTGCCAGCAGCACCTGGCTCCGGGACAGCGGTGAAGCTTTCTTT
CASSTWLRDSGEAFF
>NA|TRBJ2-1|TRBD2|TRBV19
TGTGCCAGTAGTATAGATAGCGGGACCTACAATGAGCAGTTCTTC
CASSIDSGTYNEQFF
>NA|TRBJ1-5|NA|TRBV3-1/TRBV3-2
TGTGCCAGCAGCCAAGGGACTTCACGGCAGCCCCAGCATTTT
CASSQGTSRQPQHF
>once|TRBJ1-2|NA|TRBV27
TGTGCCAGCAGGAGGGACCGACTCGTTTTTTATGGCTACACCTTC
CASRRDRLVFYGYTF
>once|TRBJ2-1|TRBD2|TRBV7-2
TGTGCCAGCGGCGGGAGGGCGGCGAATGAGCAGTTCTTC
CASGGRAANEQFF
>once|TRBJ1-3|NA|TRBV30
TGTGCCTGGACCCCGGGACGGGGAAACACCATATATTTT
CAWTPGRGNTIYF
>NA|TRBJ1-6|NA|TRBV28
TGTGCCAGCATTGATGGACAGTACAATTTGAATTCACCCCTCCACTTT
CASIDGQYNLNSPLHF
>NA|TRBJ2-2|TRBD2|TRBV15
TGTGCCACCAGCCAGGGAGGGTACACCGGGGAGCTGTTTTTT
CATSQGGYTGELFF
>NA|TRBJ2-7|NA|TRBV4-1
TGCGCCAGCAGCCAAGAACTACCAAGATACGAGCAGTACTTC
CASSQELPRYEQYF
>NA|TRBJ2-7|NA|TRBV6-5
TGTGCCAGCAGTTTTGGCCCCTCCTACGAGCAGTACTTC
CASSFGPSYEQYF
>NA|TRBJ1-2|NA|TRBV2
TGTGCCAGCGGGGAGTATTATGGCTACACCTTC
CASGEYYGYTF
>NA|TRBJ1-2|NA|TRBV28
TGTGCCAGCAGTCCCGCGACAGGTGGGGGCTACACCTTC
CASSPATGGGYTF
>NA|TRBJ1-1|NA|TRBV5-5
TGTGCCAGCAGGTTTGGGGCCGGGACTGAAGCTTTCTTT
CASRFGAGTEAFF